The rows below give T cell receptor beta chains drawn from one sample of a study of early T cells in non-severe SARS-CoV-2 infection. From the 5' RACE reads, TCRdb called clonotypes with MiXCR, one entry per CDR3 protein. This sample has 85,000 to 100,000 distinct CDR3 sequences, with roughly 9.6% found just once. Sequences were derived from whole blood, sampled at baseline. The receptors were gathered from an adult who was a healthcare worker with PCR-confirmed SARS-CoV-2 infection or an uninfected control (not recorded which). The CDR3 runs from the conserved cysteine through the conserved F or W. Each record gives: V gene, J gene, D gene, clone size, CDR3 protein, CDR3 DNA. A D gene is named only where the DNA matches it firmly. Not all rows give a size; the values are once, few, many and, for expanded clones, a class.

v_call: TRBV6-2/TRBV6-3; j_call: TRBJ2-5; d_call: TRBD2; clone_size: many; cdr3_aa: CASSYSIREGGQETQYF; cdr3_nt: TGTGCCAGCAGTTACTCTATCCGGGAGGGGGGCCAAGAGACCCAGTACTTC
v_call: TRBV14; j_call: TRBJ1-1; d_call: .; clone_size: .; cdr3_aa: CASSQAIRTSAFF; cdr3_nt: TGTGCCAGCAGCCAAGCGATTAGGACCTCGGCTTTCTTT
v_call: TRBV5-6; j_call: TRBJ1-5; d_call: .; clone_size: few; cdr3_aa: CASSRTAIDSNQPQHF; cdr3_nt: TGTGCCAGCAGCAGGACAGCGATAGATAGCAATCAGCCCCAGCATTTT
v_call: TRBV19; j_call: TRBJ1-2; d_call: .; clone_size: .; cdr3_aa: CASTAGGESYGYTF; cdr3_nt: TGTGCCAGTACGGCCGGGGGGGAGAGCTATGGCTACACCTTC
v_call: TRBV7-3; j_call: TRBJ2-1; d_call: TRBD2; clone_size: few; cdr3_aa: CASSDPGGANNEQFF; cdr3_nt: TGTGCCAGCAGCGACCCCGGGGGGGCGAACAATGAGCAGTTCTTC
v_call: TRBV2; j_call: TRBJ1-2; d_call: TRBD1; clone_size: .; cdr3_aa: CASSTDRGLGYTF; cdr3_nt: TGTGCCAGCAGCACGGACAGGGGGCTCGGCTACACCTTC
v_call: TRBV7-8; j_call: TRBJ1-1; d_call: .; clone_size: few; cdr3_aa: CASSHITPENTEAFF; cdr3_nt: TGTGCCAGCAGCCATATCACCCCGGAGAACACTGAAGCTTTCTTT
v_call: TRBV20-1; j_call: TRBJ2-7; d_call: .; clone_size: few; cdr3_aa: CSANPREYEQYF; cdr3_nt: TGCAGTGCAAATCCCCGGGAATACGAGCAGTACTTC
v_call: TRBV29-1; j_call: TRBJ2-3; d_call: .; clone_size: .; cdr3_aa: CSVALMGLDTQYF; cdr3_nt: TGCAGCGTCGCCCTCATGGGGTTGGATACGCAGTATTTT
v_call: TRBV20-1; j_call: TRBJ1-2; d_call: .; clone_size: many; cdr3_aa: CSARDTGLLTRYGYTF; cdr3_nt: TGCAGTGCTAGAGACACAGGACTCCTAACCCGCTATGGCTACACCTTC
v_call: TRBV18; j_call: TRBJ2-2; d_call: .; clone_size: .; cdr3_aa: CASSPLQGTNTGELFF; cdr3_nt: TGTGCCAGCTCACCACTTCAGGGGACGAACACCGGGGAGCTGTTTTTT
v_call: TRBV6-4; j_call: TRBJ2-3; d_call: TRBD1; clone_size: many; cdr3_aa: CASSGGTGITDTQYF; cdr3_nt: TGTGCCAGCAGTGGTGGGACAGGGATAACAGATACGCAGTATTTT
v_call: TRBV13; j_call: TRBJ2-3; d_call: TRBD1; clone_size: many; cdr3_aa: CASSPGTVLSTDTQYF; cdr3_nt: TGTGCCAGCAGCCCTGGGACAGTACTTAGCACAGATACGCAGTATTTT
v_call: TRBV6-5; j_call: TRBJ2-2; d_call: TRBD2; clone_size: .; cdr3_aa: CASRTSGNTGELFF; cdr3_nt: TGTGCCAGCAGGACTAGCGGGAACACCGGGGAGCTGTTTTTT
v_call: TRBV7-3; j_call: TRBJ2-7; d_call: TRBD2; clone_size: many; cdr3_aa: CASSPGLAGAHEQYF; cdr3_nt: TGTGCCAGCAGCCCAGGACTAGCGGGAGCTCACGAGCAGTACTTC
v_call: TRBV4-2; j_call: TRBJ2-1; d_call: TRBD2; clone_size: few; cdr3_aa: CASSQDPLAGAIDDEQFF; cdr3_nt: TGTGCCAGCAGCCAAGATCCCCTAGCGGGGGCCATCGATGATGAGCAGTTCTTC